The 15 T cell receptor beta chains given below trace back to one sample, sequenced in a study of CD8 T cells in Susac syndrome. The authors reverse transcribed roughly 0.5 to 1 ug RNA with random hexamers. Each CDR3 protein gets one entry after TCRdb re-called the immunoSEQ multiplex PCR reads with MiXCR. The profile shows roughly 250,000 distinct CDR3 sequences, almost 97% of them singletons. The sample consisted of CD4+ T cells from PBMCs. The receptors derive from a human donor with Susac syndrome.

This clonotype was recorded once. The gene calls are TRBV5-1 and TRBJ2-6; a possible D gene is TRBD1 (6 bases). From germline, CDR1 is SGHRS and CDR2 YFSETQ. The CDR3 loop spans 15 amino acids. V shed 0 bases and J shed 2 bases, with 6 bases lying between them. In DNA form, the CDR3 reads TGCGCCAGCAGCTTGGGGGGGCCTGGGGCCAACGTCCTGACTTTC. This translates into CASSLGGPGANVLTF.

The chain has TRBV9 and TRBJ2-1; D gene ambiguous. Germline CDR1 SGDLS, CDR2 YYNGEE. V gave up 4 bases and J gave up 6 bases, with 11 bases separating them. CDR3 length equals 13 residues. In DNA form, the CDR3 reads TGTGCCAGCAGCCCCACGCTAGGCAATGAGCAGTTCTTC. Its translation is CASSPTLGNEQFF. Full variable domain (rest looked up from reference TRBV9 and TRBJ2-1): DSGVTQTPKHLITATGQRVTLRCSPRSGDLSVYWYQQSLDQGLQFLIQYYNGEERAKGNILERFSAQQFPDLHSELNLSSLELGDSALYFCASSPTLGNEQFFGPGTRLTVL.

The gene calls are TRBV5-6 and TRBJ2-2; TRBD2 matches at 8 bases. Germline loops: CDR1 SGHDT, CDR2 YYEEEE. The trim removed 3 bases at V and 4 bases at J, leaving 5 bases unmatched. This CDR3 is 15 amino acids long. The CDR3 DNA reads as TGTGCCAGCAGCTCGGGAGGGGTGCGCACCGGGGAGCTGTTTTTT. Protein product: CASSSGGVRTGELFF.

The rearrangement uses TRBV20-1 and TRBJ1-5; TRBD1 is a possible D gene (6 bases). Germline V gene sequence: CDR1 DFQATT, CDR2 SNEGSKA (reference sequence). Trimming shortened V by 3 bases and J by 6 bases, and 12 bases separated the two germline ends. This CDR3 contains 13 residues. CDR3 amino acids: CSASTGTLQPQHF. DNA of the CDR3: TGCAGTGCTAGCACAGGGACCCTTCAGCCCCAGCATTTT.

The CDR3 protein is CAWRGMTDKQDTEAFF. CDR3 sequence (DNA): TGTGCCTGGAGAGGTATGACCGATAAGCAGGACACTGAAGCTTTCTTT. The V and J genes are TRBV30 and TRBJ1-1; D ambiguous. The length of the CDR3 is 16 residues. Germline V CDR1 and CDR2: GTSNPN, SVGIG (reference sequence). V lost 3 bases to trimming and J lost 3 bases, with 20 bases between them.

The chain uses TRBV28 and TRBJ1-5, with D tentatively TRBD1 (6 bases). The CDR3 loop spans 17 amino acids. Looked up from germline, CDR1 is MDHEN and CDR2 is SYDVKM. Trimming removed 4 bases at V and 5 bases at J, with 21 bases between. The CDR3 here is CASSSPGHLRGDQPQHF. For the CDR3, the DNA is TGTGCCAGCAGTTCCCCGGGACACCTAAGAGGGGATCAGCCCCAGCATTTT.

The gene calls are TRBV7-2 and TRBJ2-7, with D possibly being TRBD2 (5 bases). Germline V gene sequence: CDR1 SGHTA, CDR2 FQGNSA. This CDR3 spans 13 amino acids. Trimming shortened V by 4 bases and J by 2 bases, and 9 bases separated the two germline ends. The CDR3 here is CASSSGGPYEQYF. CDR3 sequence (DNA): TGTGCCAGCAGCTCCGGAGGCCCCTACGAGCAGTACTTC.

This clonotype was seen a single time. The V and J genes are TRBV29-1 and TRBJ1-1, with D hard to call. V dropped 4 bases and J dropped 0 bases, with 9 bases sitting between them. Germline CDR1 is SQVTM and CDR2 is ANQGSEA. The CDR3 covers 13 residues. CDR3 amino acids: CSVALTMNTEAFF. The DNA for the CDR3 is TGCAGCGTTGCGTTAACGATGAACACTGAAGCTTTCTTT. The whole variable domain, remainder taken from reference TRBV29-1 and TRBJ1-1, is SAVISQKPSRDICQRGTSLTIQCQVDSQVTMMFWYRQQPGQSLTLIATANQGSEATYESGFVIDKFPISRPNLTFSTLTVSNMSPEDSSIYLCSVALTMNTEAFFGQGTRLTVV.

The chain couples TRBV29-1 to TRBJ2-1; 8 nucleotides line up with TRBD2. The CDR3 spans 15 residues. From germline, CDR1 is SQVTM and CDR2 ANQGSEA. The chain's CDR3 is CTTVSGLAGSNEQFF. The DNA of the CDR3 is TGCACCACTGTAAGCGGGCTAGCGGGTTCCAATGAGCAGTTCTTC.

The chain has TRBV15 and TRBJ1-2; 10 positions agree with TRBD1. Germline-derived CDR1 and CDR2 are LNHNV and YYDKDF (reference sequence). V was pared by 1 base and J by 2 bases, with 4 bases of the junction left unmatched. The CDR3 consists of 16 residues. CDR3 sequence: CATSRGGTGVNYGYTF. CDR3 in DNA: TGTGCCACCAGCAGAGGGGGGACAGGGGTCAACTATGGCTACACCTTC.

This chain connects TRBV6-1 to TRBJ2-5; 8 positions agree with TRBD1. The CDR3 contains 17 residues. Per the germline V gene, CDR1 is MNHNS and CDR2 is SASEGT. The V gene end was trimmed by 6 bases and the J gene end by 2 bases; junction bases not matched to a gene: 14. The CDR3 region has the DNA TGTGCCAGCAGGACCACACGGACAGGGCTAGGGCAAGAGACCCAGTACTTC. It specifies CASRTTRTGLGQETQYF.

The chain links TRBV12-3 or TRBV12-4 to TRBJ1-5, with a possible D match to TRBD1 (6 bases). CDR3 size: 13 residues. V lost 6 bases and J 4 bases, leaving 10 bases between the germline ends. CDR3: CASRYTGNQPQHF. As DNA, the CDR3 is TGTGCCAGCAGATATACAGGGAATCAGCCCCAGCATTTT.

This clonotype was found once. This chain connects TRBV12-3 or TRBV12-4 to TRBJ2-1, with 9 bases aligning to TRBD2. V lost 4 bases, J lost 3 bases, and 4 bases stayed unmatched. The CDR3 is 15 residues long. CDR3 residues: CASSYRLADYNEQFF. CDR3 sequence (DNA): TGTGCCAGCAGTTACCGACTAGCGGACTACAATGAGCAGTTCTTC.

The CDR3 loop is CATSRDPGGWGYGYTF. As DNA, the CDR3 is TGTGCCACCAGCAGAGATCCGGGGGGTTGGGGCTATGGCTACACCTTC. The V gene is TRBV15, the J gene TRBJ1-2; a weak D match, TRBD1 (5 bases). V lost 0 bases and J lost 4, with 15 bases in between. Germline CDR1 is LNHNV and CDR2 is YYDKDF (reference sequence). CDR3 size: 16 residues. Looking up the rest from reference TRBV15 and TRBJ1-2 gives the full variable domain: DAMVIQNPRYQVTQFGKPVTLSCSQTLNHNVMYWYQQKSSQAPKLLFHYYDKDFNNEADTPDNFQSRRPNTSFCFLDIRSPGLGDTAMYLCATSRDPGGWGYGYTFGSGTRLTVV.

This clonotype was recorded once. J is TRBJ1-4 and V is TRBV7-9; D ambiguous. Germline V gives CDR1 SEHNR, CDR2 FQNEAQ (reference sequence). This CDR3 has 14 residues. Trimming stripped 5 bases from V and 0 bases from J, with 7 bases between. Here the CDR3 DNA reads TGTGCCAGCAGCCCCAGAGCAACTAATGAAAAACTGTTTTTT. Translated: CASSPRATNEKLFF. The variable domain in full, with the rest retrieved from reference TRBV7-9 and TRBJ1-4, is DTGVSQNPRHKITKRGQNVTFRCDPISEHNRLYWYRQTLGQGPEFLTYFQNEAQLEKSRLLSDRFSAERPKGSFSTLEIQRTEQGDSAMYLCASSPRATNEKLFFGSGTQLSVL.